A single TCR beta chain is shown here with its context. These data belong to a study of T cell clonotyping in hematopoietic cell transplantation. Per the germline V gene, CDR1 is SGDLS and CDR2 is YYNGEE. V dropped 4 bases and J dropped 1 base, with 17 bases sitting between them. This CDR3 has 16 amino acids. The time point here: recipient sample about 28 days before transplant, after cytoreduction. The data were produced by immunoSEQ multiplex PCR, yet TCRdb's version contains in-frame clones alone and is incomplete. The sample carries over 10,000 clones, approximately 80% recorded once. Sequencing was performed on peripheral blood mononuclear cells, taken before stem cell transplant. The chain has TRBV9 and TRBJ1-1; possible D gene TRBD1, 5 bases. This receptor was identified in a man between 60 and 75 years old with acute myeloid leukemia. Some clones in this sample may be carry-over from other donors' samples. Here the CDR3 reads CASSPGGGFGNTEAFF. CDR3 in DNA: TGTGCCAGCAGCCCCGGGGGTGGCTTCGGGAACACTGAAGCTTTCTTT. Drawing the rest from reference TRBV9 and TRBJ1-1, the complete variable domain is DSGVTQTPKHLITATGQRVTLRCSPRSGDLSVYWYQQSLDQGLQFLIQYYNGEERAKGNILERFSAQQFPDLHSELNLSSLELGDSALYFCASSPGGGFGNTEAFFGQGTRLTVV.